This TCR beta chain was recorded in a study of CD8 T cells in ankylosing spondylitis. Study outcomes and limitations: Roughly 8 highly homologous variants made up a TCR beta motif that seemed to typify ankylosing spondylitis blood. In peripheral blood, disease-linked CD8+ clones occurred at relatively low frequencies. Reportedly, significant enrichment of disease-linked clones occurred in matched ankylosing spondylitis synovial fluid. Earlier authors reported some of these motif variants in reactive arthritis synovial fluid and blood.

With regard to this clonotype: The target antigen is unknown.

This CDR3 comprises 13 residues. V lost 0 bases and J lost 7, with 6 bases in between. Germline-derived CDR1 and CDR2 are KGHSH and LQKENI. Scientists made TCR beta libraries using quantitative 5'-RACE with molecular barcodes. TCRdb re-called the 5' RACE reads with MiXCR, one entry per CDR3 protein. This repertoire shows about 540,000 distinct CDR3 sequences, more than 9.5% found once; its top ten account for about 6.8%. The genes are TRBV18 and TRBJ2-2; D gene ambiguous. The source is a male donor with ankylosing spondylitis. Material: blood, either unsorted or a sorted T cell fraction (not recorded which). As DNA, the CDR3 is TGTGCCAGCTCACCACCACCGAGCGGGGAGCTGTTTTTT. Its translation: CASSPPPSGELFF.